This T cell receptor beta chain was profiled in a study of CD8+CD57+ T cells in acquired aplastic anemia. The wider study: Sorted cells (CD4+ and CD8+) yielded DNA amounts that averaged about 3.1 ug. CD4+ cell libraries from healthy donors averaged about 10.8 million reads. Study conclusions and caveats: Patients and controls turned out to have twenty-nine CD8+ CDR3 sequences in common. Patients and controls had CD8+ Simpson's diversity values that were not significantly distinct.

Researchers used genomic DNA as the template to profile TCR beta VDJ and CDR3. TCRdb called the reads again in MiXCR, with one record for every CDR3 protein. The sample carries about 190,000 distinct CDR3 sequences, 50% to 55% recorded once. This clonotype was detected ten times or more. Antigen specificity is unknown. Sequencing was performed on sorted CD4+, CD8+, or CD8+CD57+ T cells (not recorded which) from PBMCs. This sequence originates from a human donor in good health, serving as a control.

CDR3 bases: TGTGCCATCAGCGACGGAGGACAGGGACGCGAGCAGTACTTC. Translated: CAISDGGQGREQYF. The chain has TRBV10-3 and TRBJ2-7, with 8 bases aligning to TRBD1. The CDR3 consists of 14 residues. The junction had 10 bases not matched to a gene; V was cut back by 6 bases and J by 6 bases. Germline loops: CDR1 ENHRY, CDR2 SYGVKD.